This T cell receptor (beta chain) was sequenced during a study of regulatory T cells in long-lasting Graves disease. This clonotype was seen more than once but under ten times. What it binds is not known. This CDR3 has 11 residues. Deletions cut 0 bases from V and 13 bases from J, with 8 bases between. Germline V lookup: CDR1 KGHDR, CDR2 SFDVKD. The study's findings and limits: Rather than thyroid tissue, only peripheral blood underwent study. Patients with persistent disease shared fewer than 3,500 public clonotypes, outpacing the 966 shared by new patients.

Documented time point: newly diagnosed GD, antithyroid drugs for less than 3 months. PBMCs were the source of the RNA used for TCR sequencing. Construction of TCR beta libraries relied on iRepertoire HTBI primers and on Arm-PCR targeting CDR3 regions. TCRdb fed the multiplex PCR reads into MiXCR, producing one record per CDR3 protein. The sample lists about 310,000 distinct CDR3 sequences; about 20% were seen once. This receptor was obtained from a female donor with Graves disease. The chain joins TRBV24-1 to TRBJ1-2, with D hard to call. The starting material was peripheral blood mononuclear cells (PBMCs), obtained at new diagnosis, from a patient treated with antithyroid drugs. The CDR3 spells CATSDLLRFTF. The DNA of the CDR3 is TGTGCCACCAGTGATTTGCTACGGTTCACCTTC.